This entry lists 26 T cell receptor beta chains sequenced from one sample in a study of cytomegalovirus exposure and HLA in healthy donors. Amplification used 60 Vbeta primers and 13 Jbeta primers. The assay was immunoSEQ multiplex PCR, and TCRdb's table has in-frame clones only and misses some. Its clone listing holds some 56,000 clones. The specimen sequenced was PBMCs. The receptors originated from a woman in her twenties or thirties in good health and CMV-seropositive.

The CDR3: CASKMGLATGYTQYF. The CDR3 bases are TGTGCCAGCAAGATGGGACTAGCGACTGGCTATACGCAGTATTTT. V is TRBV2 and J is TRBJ2-3; 10 positions agree with TRBD2. V trimming: 7 bases; J trimming: 7 bases; junction bases outside the gene matches: 11. Per germline, CDR1 SNHLY and CDR2 FYNNEI. The CDR3 length is 15 residues.

The chain is built from TRBV18 and TRBJ2-2, with D perhaps matching TRBD2 (5 bases). CDR1 is KGHSH and CDR2 is LQKENI in the germline V gene. The V and J ends lost 0 bases and 2 bases respectively, with 13 bases between them. The CDR3 has 17 amino acids. This CDR3 reads CASSPPVIASNTGELFF. The CDR3 DNA sequence: TGTGCCAGCTCACCACCGGTTATAGCTAGCAACACCGGGGAGCTGTTTTTT.

The chain links TRBV4-1 to TRBJ2-3, with 14 bases fitting TRBD2. CDR3 length: 16 amino acids. Losses at the gene ends were 4 bases for V and 4 bases for J; bases not matched to a gene: 4. Germline V CDR1 and CDR2: MGHRA, YSYEKL. CDR3 DNA sequence: TGCGCCAGCAGCCGGGGGGGACTAGCGGGGGCAGATACGCAGTATTTT. It yields the protein CASSRGGLAGADTQYF.

The chain joins TRBV6-1 to TRBJ1-2; 8 nucleotides match TRBD1. This CDR3 comprises 13 residues. After removal of 2 bases from V and 14 bases from J, the junction contained 10 bases not matched to a gene. Germline V gene lookup returns CDR1 MNHNS and CDR2 SASEGT. CDR3 region: CASSERDRRGQTF. DNA of the CDR3: TGTGCCAGCAGTGAACGGGACAGGCGGGGCCAAACCTTC.

The chain uses TRBV9 and TRBJ2-7; TRBD2 is a possible D gene (6 bases). Germline assignment: CDR1 SGDLS and CDR2 YYNGEE. The V gene lost 2 bases and the J gene lost 4 bases, with 10 bases spanning the gap. The CDR3 has 13 amino acids. CDR3 residues: CASSVGGIYEQYF. In DNA form, the CDR3 reads TGTGCCAGCAGCGTCGGAGGGATTTACGAGCAGTACTTC.

The chain links TRBV11-2 to TRBJ2-7, with a possible D match to TRBD2 (6 bases). CDR3 length: 12 amino acids. From germline, CDR1 is SGHAT and CDR2 FQNNGV. Trimming left V 4 bases short and J 4 bases short, with 8 bases between. The CDR3 DNA reads TGTGCCAGCAGCTACCGGGAGTACGAGCAGTACTTC. Its protein product is CASSYREYEQYF.

The chain is built from TRBV30 and TRBJ1-1; D is unresolved. The germline V and J ends were trimmed by 4 bases and 0 bases, with 9 bases remaining between them. Germline CDR1 reads GTSNPN; CDR2 reads SVGIG (reference sequence). This CDR3 contains 13 residues. The CDR3 DNA reads as TGTGCCTGGACGGTGTATATGAACACTGAAGCTTTCTTT. Residues: CAWTVYMNTEAFF.

This chain uses TRBV7-9 with TRBJ2-2; 7 bases align to TRBD1. With V trimmed by 1 base and J by 3 bases, 14 bases remained unmatched. Germline V gene data show CDR1 as SEHNR and CDR2 as FQNEAQ (reference sequence). CDR3 length: 19 amino acids. Written as DNA, the CDR3 is TGTGCCAGCAGCTTAGATGTGGATAGGGTGGGACAGTACACCGGGGAGCTGTTTTTT. Translation gives CASSLDVDRVGQYTGELFF.

This chain connects TRBV4-2 to TRBJ2-7, with a weak D call TRBD1 (6 bases). The CDR3 has 15 amino acids. Germline CDR1 is LGHNA and CDR2 is YNFKEQ. V was cut by 1 base and J by 3 bases, with 13 bases left in between. The CDR3 DNA sequence: TGTGCCAGCAGCCAAGTGGCAGGGGAGAGCTACGAGCAGTACTTC. Encoded protein: CASSQVAGESYEQYF.

The gene calls are TRBV7-9 and TRBJ2-7; TRBD1 aligns across 8 bases. The germline V gene encodes CDR1 SEHNR and CDR2 FQNEAQ (reference sequence). V dropped 5 bases and J dropped 2; count of bases not matched to a gene: 8. CDR3 size: 15 residues. As DNA, the CDR3 is TGTGCCAGCAGCCCGTTGACAGGGGCCCCCTACGAGCAGTACTTC. It is translated as CASSPLTGAPYEQYF.

The genes are TRBV4-1 and TRBJ1-4; 11 bases map to TRBD1. V lost 7 bases, J lost 8 bases, and 9 bases stayed unmatched. The CDR3 has 15 amino acids. The germline CDR1 and CDR2 sequences are MGHRA and YSYEKL. CDR3 bases: TGCGCCAGCAACCCTCAGGACAGGGGGCTCGAAAAACTGTTTTTT. It encodes CASNPQDRGLEKLFF.

Notes on this clone: A junction boundary mismatches the germline segment, possibly from a read error. The genes are TRBV11-2 and TRBJ2-1; 9 bases align to TRBD1. The CDR3 extends over 13 amino acids. Germline V gives CDR1 SGHAT, CDR2 FQNNGV. The CDR3 region is CASTLTGGHEQFF. The CDR3, as DNA: TGTGCCAGCACCTTAACAGGGGGCCATGAGCAGTTCTTC.

The chain carries TRBV6-5 and TRBJ1-1, with 9 nucleotides matching TRBD1. V lost 6 bases to trimming and J lost 11 bases; unmatched junction nucleotides: 4. The CDR3 spans 11 residues. Germline lookup yields CDR1 MNHEY and CDR2 SVGAGI. The CDR3 is CASRGQGQAFF. The CDR3 DNA reads as TGTGCCAGCAGAGGACAGGGGCAGGCTTTCTTT.

The chain recombines TRBV6-1 with TRBJ2-7; TRBD2 agrees at 13 bases. CDR1 and CDR2 (germline): MNHNS, SASEGT. CDR3 size: 17 residues. With V trimmed by 2 bases and J by 5 bases, 9 bases remained unmatched. The CDR3 protein is CASSEPGLAGLIDEQYF. The CDR3 DNA sequence: TGTGCCAGCAGTGAACCGGGACTAGCGGGACTTATTGACGAGCAGTACTTC.

The V call is TRBV19, the J call TRBJ1-1; D is perhaps TRBD1 (5 bases). Trimming pared 1 base from V and 0 bases from J, leaving 9 bases between. This CDR3 is 15 amino acids long. Germline V lookup: CDR1 LNHDA, CDR2 SQIVND (reference sequence). The CDR3 sequence is CASSIARGMNTEAFF. CDR3 bases: TGTGCCAGTAGTATAGCTCGGGGGATGAACACTGAAGCTTTCTTT.

The chain recombines TRBV9 with TRBJ2-7, with TRBD1 as a possible D gene (5 bases). CDR3 length: 14 amino acids. The germline CDR1 and CDR2 sequences are SGDLS and YYNGEE. Trimming pared 4 bases from V and 2 bases from J, leaving 13 bases between. The CDR3 region is CASSPQTATYEQYF. Written as DNA, the CDR3 is TGTGCCAGCAGCCCCCAGACAGCCACCTACGAGCAGTACTTC.

The CDR3 spells CTSGSWTGGVQSNYGYTF. The CDR3 DNA reads as TGCACCAGCGGATCTTGGACAGGGGGCGTCCAGTCCAACTATGGCTACACCTTC. The chain recombines TRBV1 with TRBJ1-2; the D call in the table, TRBD1, was not verified against the DNA. TRBV1 is given as a pseudogene. This CDR3 has 18 amino acids.

Considering frequency, this clone is medium-sized. The V and J genes are TRBV6-1 and TRBJ1-2; 7 bases are a match to TRBD1. The J segment lost 4 bases and the V segment lost 3 bases, leaving 5 bases of the junction unmatched. The CDR3 loop spans 14 amino acids. Per germline, CDR1 MNHNS and CDR2 SASEGT. The CDR3 DNA reads as TGTGCCAGCAGTGAGGGTACAGGGGTCTATGGCTACACCTTC. This translates into CASSEGTGVYGYTF.

The J gene is TRBJ2-5, the V gene TRBV5-4; D perhaps matches TRBD2 (6 bases). The CDR3 length is 14 residues. V lost 2 bases to trimming and J lost 5 bases, with 13 bases between them. Per the germline V gene, CDR1 is SGHNT and CDR2 is YYREEE (reference sequence). The chain's CDR3 is CASSFDPSEETQYF. The CDR3 DNA follows: TGTGCCAGCAGCTTCGACCCTAGCGAGGAGACCCAGTACTTC.

This sequence joins TRBV14 and TRBJ2-3; D is unresolved. The CDR3 covers 15 residues. V lost 0 bases, J lost 0 bases, and 7 bases lay in between. Germline V lookup: CDR1 SGHDN, CDR2 FVKESK. The CDR3 region is CASSQDIGSTDTQYF. For the CDR3, the DNA is TGTGCCAGCAGCCAAGATATCGGGAGCACAGATACGCAGTATTTT.

The CDR3 bases are TGTGCCAGTAGCATGACTAGCGGAGCCTACAATGAGCAGTTCTTC. This sequence encodes CASSMTSGAYNEQFF. The chain joins TRBV19 to TRBJ2-1; 9 bases align to TRBD2. Per the germline V gene, CDR1 is LNHDA and CDR2 is SQIVND (reference sequence). Trimming cost V 6 bases and J 2 bases; bases outside gene matches: 5. The CDR3 has 15 amino acids.

The V gene is TRBV9, the J gene TRBJ2-2, with TRBD2 matching over 7 bases. Germline lookup yields CDR1 SGDLS and CDR2 YYNGEE. J lost 4 bases, V lost 3 bases, and 6 bases had no gene match. CDR3 size: 15 residues. The CDR3 DNA sequence: TGTGCCAGCAGCGGGTGGGGGGGAGGCACCGGGGAGCTGTTTTTT. This translates into CASSGWGGGTGELFF.

The rearrangement joins TRBV7-9 to TRBJ1-5, with 8 bases identical to TRBD1. CDR1 and CDR2 from the germline V gene are SEHNR and FQNEAQ (reference sequence). Trimming removed 5 bases from V and 7 bases from J; junction bases left unmatched: 7. The CDR3 contains 14 residues. The CDR3 here is CASSPVQGVQPQHF. The CDR3 DNA follows: TGTGCCAGCAGCCCAGTACAGGGGGTGCAGCCCCAGCATTTT. The full variable domain, rest sourced from reference TRBV7-9 and TRBJ1-5, is DTGVSQNPRHKITKRGQNVTFRCDPISEHNRLYWYRQTLGQGPEFLTYFQNEAQLEKSRLLSDRFSAERPKGSFSTLEIQRTEQGDSAMYLCASSPVQGVQPQHFGDGTRLSIL.

V gene TRBV2 combines with J gene TRBJ1-5, with 7 bases identical to TRBD1. The V gene end was trimmed by 5 bases and the J gene end by 6 bases; junction bases not matched to a gene: 13. The CDR3 has 16 residues. The germline CDR1 and CDR2 sequences are SNHLY and FYNNEI. The CDR3 nucleotides are TGTGCCAGCAGTCCTATCCGACAGGGAAGCGGTCAGCCCCAGCATTTT. As protein: CASSPIRQGSGQPQHF.

The chain couples TRBV7-6 to TRBJ2-5; tentatively, D is TRBD2 (5 bases). The CDR3 contains 15 residues. Trimming cost V 3 bases and J 5 bases, with 16 bases left between them. CDR1 is SGHVS and CDR2 is FNYEAQ in the germline V gene. CDR3 protein: CASSLESGVGETQYF. CDR3 DNA sequence: TGTGCCAGCAGCTTGGAGTCCGGGGTTGGGGAGACCCAGTACTTC.

The genes are TRBV6-5 and TRBJ2-7; 8 positions agree with TRBD1. V lost 6 bases, J lost 7 bases, and 14 bases stayed unmatched. The CDR3 contains 15 residues. CDR1 is MNHEY, CDR2 SVGAGI, per germline. The CDR3 protein is CASSPGQGRVGEQYF. For the CDR3, the DNA is TGTGCCAGCAGCCCCGGACAGGGACGAGTGGGGGAGCAGTACTTC.